Listed below are T cell receptor beta chains from one sample, sequenced in a study of spatial heterogeneity in lung cancer. Each CDR3 protein gets one entry after TCRdb re-called the 5' RACE reads with MiXCR. The table includes about 92,000 distinct CDR3 sequences, approximately 12% detected once. Sequenced material: PBMCs, taken at surgery. The receptor source for this set is a male donor with early-stage non-small cell lung cancer. The CDR3 runs from the conserved cysteine through the conserved F or W. Each record gives: J gene, V gene, clone size, D gene, CDR3 DNA, CDR3 protein. A D gene is named only where the DNA matches it firmly. Clone size is not always given. Where it is, it says once, few, many or a class for expanded clones.

TRBJ2-7,TRBV20-1,-,TRBD2,TGCAGTGCCCTTAGCGGGAATGGGGTGTTGCACGAGCAGTACTTC,CSALSGNGVLHEQYF
TRBJ2-3,TRBV27,few,-,TGTGCCAGCAGCCGCTTTAGGGGAGTCGGAGCGGAATTCACAGATACGCAGTATTTT,CASSRFRGVGAEFTDTQYF
TRBJ2-7,TRBV20-1,few,-,TGCAGTGCTAGAGCCCCCCGATCCTTCTACGAGCAGTACTTC,CSARAPRSFYEQYF
TRBJ2-7,TRBV18,-,TRBD1,TGTGCCAGCTCACCGGGACAGGGAAACGAGCAGTACTTC,CASSPGQGNEQYF
TRBJ2-3,TRBV28,few,TRBD2,TGTGCCAGCAGCCATACCGGGACTAGCGGGAGATTGTACGATACGCAGTATTTT,CASSHTGTSGRLYDTQYF
TRBJ2-5,TRBV11-3,-,TRBD1,TGTGCCAGCAGCCCGAAAGGGACAGGGGGCGGGGAGACCCAGTACTTC,CASSPKGTGGGETQYF
TRBJ2-7,TRBV9,many,TRBD2,TGTGCCAGCAGCGTAACCGCGGGAGTAAGTAACGAGCAGTACTTC,CASSVTAGVSNEQYF
TRBJ2-1,TRBV12-3/TRBV12-4,few,-,TGTGCCAGCAGTCCCCGGGAGGGGGCAGTTAATGAGCAGTTCTTC,CASSPREGAVNEQFF
TRBJ1-1,TRBV14,-,-,TGTGCCAGCAGCCTAAGTCTAAAGGGATTCACTGAAGCTTTCTTT,CASSLSLKGFTEAFF
TRBJ2-5,TRBV7-8,few,TRBD2,TGTGCCAGCAGCTTCGTAGCGGGAGGGCTGCAGACCCAGTACTTC,CASSFVAGGLQTQYF
TRBJ2-6,TRBV5-1,few,-,TGCGCCAGCAGCTTGTTGGGGCCCACTGGGGCCAACGTCCTGACTTTC,CASSLLGPTGANVLTF
TRBJ2-1,TRBV5-1,few,-,TGCGCCAGCAGCCCCAGGCGGGATGAGCAGTTCTTC,CASSPRRDEQFF
TRBJ1-2,TRBV4-3,many,-,TGCGCCAGCAGCCCTGGACAGCCATTCTATGGCTACACCTTC,CASSPGQPFYGYTF
TRBJ2-3,TRBV9,-,TRBD2,TGTGCCAGCAGCGTTACTAGCGGCACAGATACGCAGTATTTT,CASSVTSGTDTQYF
TRBJ1-1,TRBV24-1,few,TRBD1,TGTGCCACCAGTAACGGACAGGAAACTGAAGCTTTCTTT,CATSNGQETEAFF
TRBJ1-1,TRBV7-9,few,-,TGTGCCAGCAGCTGGGGGGCACTGAACACTGAAGCTTTCTTT,CASSWGALNTEAFF
TRBJ1-1,TRBV30,few,TRBD1,TGTGCCTGGAGTCTCCGGACAGGTGAAGCTTTCTTT,CAWSLRTGEAFF
TRBJ2-1,TRBV7-9,-,TRBD2,TGTGCCAGCAGGTTAGCGGGAGGGCCGGAGTTCTTC,CASRLAGGPEFF
TRBJ2-1,TRBV7-2,few,-,TGTGCCAGCAGCCCGACTAAGGTCCGTGAGCAGTTCTTC,CASSPTKVREQFF
TRBJ2-2,TRBV11-3,few,-,TGTGCCAGCAGCTCCGACTTTGAAACCGGGGAGCTGTTTTTT,CASSSDFETGELFF
TRBJ1-6,TRBV10-1,many,-,TGCGCCAGCAGGAACCCCGGCGGGGGTTATAATTCACCCCTCCACTTT,CASRNPGGGYNSPLHF
TRBJ2-5,TRBV30,-,-,TGTGCCTGGAGTGTCCAAGAGACCCAGTACTTC,CAWSVQETQYF
TRBJ2-7,TRBV19,few,-,TGTGCCAGTAGACCCGACAGGACAAACTACGAGCAGTACTTC,CASRPDRTNYEQYF
TRBJ2-7,TRBV9,-,TRBD2,TGTGCCAGCAGCGTCAGCGGGAGAACCTACGAGCAGTACTTC,CASSVSGRTYEQYF
TRBJ1-2,TRBV18,few,TRBD1,TGTGCCAGCTCCCCGAGGACAGGTGTAGATTATGGCTACACCTTC,CASSPRTGVDYGYTF
TRBJ2-1,TRBV28,many,TRBD1,TGTGCCAGCAGTTTCGGACAGGGGTTCAATGAGCAGTTCTTC,CASSFGQGFNEQFF
TRBJ1-5,TRBV4-1,many,-,TGCGCCAGCAGCCAAGGAAGGGGAGATCAGCCCCAGCATTTT,CASSQGRGDQPQHF
TRBJ2-5,TRBV2,few,-,TGTGCCAGCAGTGGAGAGGGACATGTATTACAAGAGACCCAGTACTTC,CASSGEGHVLQETQYF
TRBJ1-2,TRBV5-1,many,-,TGCGCCAGCAGCCCGGAGGGAGGGGAAAGTCCTGGCTACACCTTC,CASSPEGGESPGYTF
TRBJ1-6,TRBV19,many,-,TGTGCCAGTAGTACGGGACGGTCATATAATTCACCCCTCCACTTT,CASSTGRSYNSPLHF
TRBJ1-3,TRBV7-3,-,-,TGTGCCAGCAGCTCCGGTATTGGAGGAAACACCATATATTTT,CASSSGIGGNTIYF
TRBJ2-7,TRBV4-3,few,TRBD1,TGCGCCAGCAGCCAAGACGGGACAGGGAGGCCCTACGAGCAGTACTTC,CASSQDGTGRPYEQYF
TRBJ2-1,TRBV29-1,few,TRBD2,TGCAGCGTAGACACCCTAGCGGTTTCCTACAATGAGCAGTTCTTC,CSVDTLAVSYNEQFF
TRBJ1-6,TRBV6-2/TRBV6-3,-,TRBD1,TGTGCCAGCAGCCGAGGGGCGCAGGGGGGTTCACCCCTCCACTTT,CASSRGAQGGSPLHF
TRBJ2-7,TRBV7-2,-,-,TGTGCCAGCAGCCAAAACGGACGAGCCTACGAGCAGTACTTC,CASSQNGRAYEQYF
TRBJ2-5,TRBV7-2,few,TRBD2,TGTGCCAGCAGCTTATACACTAGCGTCCAAGAGACCCAGTACTTC,CASSLYTSVQETQYF
TRBJ2-2,TRBV7-9,many,TRBD2,TGTGCCAGCAGCTGGGGAGGGAGAACCGGGGAGCTGTTTTTT,CASSWGGRTGELFF
TRBJ2-6,TRBV27,-,TRBD1,TGTGCCAGCAGTTACACAGGGGCTGGGGCCAACGTCCTGACTTTC,CASSYTGAGANVLTF
TRBJ1-2,TRBV7-2,-,-,TGTGCCAGCAGCTTGGGGGGACCATCTCGCCTCTATGGCTACACCTTC,CASSLGGPSRLYGYTF
TRBJ2-5,TRBV25-1,-,TRBD2,TGTGCCAGCAGTGAATTAGGGAGGGGCACCAATGTAGAGACCCAGTACTTC,CASSELGRGTNVETQYF